This T cell receptor (beta chain) stems from a study of shared clonotypes between healthy human individuals. Study-wide results and caveats: Generation of non-shared clonotypes was less probable than generation of clonotypes shared by all four donors.

The CDR3 runs 13 residues. V was trimmed by 7 bases and J by 5 bases, leaving 11 bases between them. Germline V gives CDR1 SGHTA, CDR2 FQGNSA. Over several immunoSEQ plates, each subset's genomic DNA was distributed in even portions. Repertoires were generated with immunoSEQ multiplex PCR, while TCRdb's copy carries only in-frame clones and drops some. The sample consists of 640,000 or so clones, 55% to 75% of them appearing once. In its sample, this clone was seen a few times. Antigen: not known. The clonotype comes from a woman in her 30s in good health. The chain carries TRBV7-2 and TRBJ2-2; the D is unclear. Sequenced: memory CD4+ T cells sorted from blood. Regarding subset: CD45RA-negative fraction. The CDR3 is CASTLLNTGELFF. CDR3 sequence (DNA): TGTGCCAGCACCCTCTTAAATACCGGGGAGCTGTTTTTT.